This T cell receptor beta chain was profiled in a study of blood T cells in healthy people across ages. This clonotype was counted a few times. Using a J-beta primer mix together with a sample-barcoded 5' primer, a second PCR was run for roughly 7 to 11 cycles. A single record per CDR3 protein comes from TCRdb applying MiXCR to the 5' RACE reads. The sample carries fewer than 950,000 distinct CDR3 sequences, approximately 55% recorded once. This CDR3 contains 12 residues. Germline V gene lookup returns CDR1 DFQATT and CDR2 SNEGSKA (reference sequence). J gave up 6 bases and V 6 bases, and 8 bases lay outside the gene matches.

Source material: blood. The clonotype originates from a man aged 80 or over in good health. This chain links TRBV20-1 with TRBJ2-7; 7 nucleotides match TRBD1. The CDR3 is CSAQKQGTEQYF. CDR3 nucleotide sequence: TGCAGTGCGCAGAAACAGGGGACCGAGCAGTACTTC.